This T cell receptor beta chain was retrieved from a study of blood T cell repertoires in COVID-19. Across the study: Sites in the United States, Italy and Spain provided acute and convalescent COVID-19 samples. Sample material is recorded as cDNA or gDNA derived from T cells, B-cell-depleted T cells, or PBMCs.

Germline assignment: CDR1 SGHTA and CDR2 FQGTGA. The trim removed 6 bases at V and 8 bases at J, leaving 6 bases unmatched. The CDR3 spans 13 residues. Original data processing: By means of reference gene primer amplification, nucleated cell counts were estimated. The repertoire was sequenced with immunoSEQ multiplex PCR; TCRdb's copy has only in-frame clones and lacks some. V and J calls and clone size are given by that table; D and trimming were obtained from the DNA. The sample holds 200,000 to 300,000 clones, roughly 91% seen once. Donors of Cohort 3 who recovered were those that had two negative PCRs, clearance, or symptom resolution.

The chain recombines TRBV7-3 with TRBJ1-4, with 7 bases identical to TRBD1. Input material: PBMCs or T cells enriched from blood (not recorded which). The TCR sequence derives from a man in his forties who had recovered from COVID-19. DNA for the CDR3: TGTGCCAGCAGAATGACAGGGCCCGAAAAACTGTTTTTT. This encodes CASRMTGPEKLFF.